This T cell receptor (beta chain) was recorded in a study of blood T cell repertoires in COVID-19. Study context: COVID-19 samples from acute and convalescent phases originated in the United States, Italy and Spain. PBMCs, B-cell-depleted T cells, or T cells provided the cDNA or gDNA that made up the material.

Per the germline V gene, CDR1 is SEHNR and CDR2 is FQNEAQ (reference sequence). The CDR3 is 15 amino acids. V was cut by 1 base and J by 4 bases, with 13 bases left in between. In the source study's methods: Reference gene primers were amplified, and this amplification served to estimate nucleated cell counts. Assay used: immunoSEQ multiplex PCR; TCRdb lists only in-frame clones, some missing. V and J calls and clone size are those listed in that table; D and trimming were worked out from the DNA. The sample consists of 200,000 to 250,000 clones, around four fifths of them appearing once. Sequenced input: peripheral blood. This TCR was recovered from a man over 45 with active or convalescent COVID-19. This chain links TRBV7-9 with TRBJ1-1, with a tentative D call TRBD1 (5 bases). CDR3 nucleotide sequence: TGTGCCAGCAGCTTAGATGGGGGGGATAGCACTGAAGCTTTCTTT. Amino acid sequence: CASSLDGGDSTEAFF.